Following are 17 T cell receptor beta chains from one sample sequenced in a study of cytomegalovirus exposure and HLA in healthy donors. PCR was performed using 60 Vbeta and 13 Jbeta primers. Generated by immunoSEQ multiplex PCR, the TCRdb table keeps only in-frame clones and is missing some. This table has some 160,000 clones, about 80% appearing once. The sequenced material came from PBMCs. Receptors were obtained from a man aged 45 to 65 in good health and CMV-seropositive.

The rearrangement links TRBV28 to TRBJ2-1, with D maybe TRBD2 (5 bases). Germline V CDR1 and CDR2: MDHEN, SYDVKM. The length of the CDR3 is 14 residues. V was clipped by 8 bases and J by 4 bases, with 15 bases between them. The CDR3 DNA is TGTGCCAGCCGCTCCCCACTAGATTACAATGAGCAGTTCTTC. Protein product: CASRSPLDYNEQFF.

The V gene is TRBV4-3, the J gene TRBJ2-7, with 10 bases lining up with TRBD1. V shed 1 base and J 5 bases; nucleotides not matched to a gene: 11. CDR3 length: 17 residues. Germline V gene lookup returns CDR1 LGHNA and CDR2 YSLEER. The CDR3 is CASSQGNPGQGIHEQYF. The CDR3 DNA reads as TGCGCCAGCAGCCAAGGGAATCCGGGACAGGGGATCCACGAGCAGTACTTC.

The chain links TRBV29-1 to TRBJ2-5, with D perhaps TRBD1 (5 bases). Trimming shortened V by 4 bases and J by 2 bases, and 11 bases separated the two germline ends. The CDR3 totals 13 residues. The V gene's germline CDR1 is SQVTM and CDR2 ANQGSEA. Here the CDR3 DNA reads TGCAGCGTTGGAGGTGCAGGGCAAGAGACCCAGTACTTC. It encodes CSVGGAGQETQYF.

The chain is built from TRBV4-1 and TRBJ2-3; 7 nucleotides align to TRBD1. This CDR3 is 16 amino acids long. The germline V gene has CDR1 MGHRA and CDR2 YSYEKL. V lost 4 bases to trimming and J lost 3 bases; unmatched junction nucleotides: 10. The CDR3 sequence: CASSPQPGQPTDTQYF. DNA of the CDR3: TGCGCCAGCAGCCCCCAACCGGGACAGCCGACAGATACGCAGTATTTT.

Comment on this clone: Other nucleotide sequences from this sample produce the same CDR3. The chain uses TRBV6-5 and TRBJ1-4; no clear D. This CDR3 is 15 amino acids long. V lost 2 bases and J lost 0, with 7 bases in between. Germline loops: CDR1 MNHEY, CDR2 SVGAGI. CDR3 sequence reads: CASSYSGATNEKLFF. The CDR3 coding sequence is TGTGCCAGCAGTTACAGCGGGGCAACTAATGAAAAACTGTTTTTT.

The chain is built from TRBV19 and TRBJ2-7; the D gene is possibly TRBD1 (7 bases). The V gene's germline CDR1 is LNHDA and CDR2 SQIVND (reference sequence). The CDR3 covers 14 residues. V gave up 4 bases and J gave up 0 bases, with 10 bases separating them. CDR3 sequence (DNA): TGTGCCAGTAGTAGGGGGGACAGCTCCTACGAGCAGTACTTC. Translating it yields CASSRGDSSYEQYF.

This chain links TRBV9 with TRBJ2-5; D perhaps matches TRBD1 (6 bases). Looked up from germline, CDR1 is SGDLS and CDR2 is YYNGEE. V lost 4 bases to trimming and J lost 2 bases, with 18 bases between them. The CDR3 contains 16 residues. This CDR3 is CASSLPGGQLQETQYF. The CDR3, as DNA: TGTGCCAGCAGCCTTCCGGGCGGACAGCTGCAAGAGACCCAGTACTTC.

The V and J genes are TRBV30 and TRBJ1-5; TRBD1 agrees at 7 bases. The germline gives CDR1 GTSNPN, CDR2 SVGIG (reference sequence). The CDR3 sequence is 15 residues long. With 1 base clipped from V and 5 bases from J, the junction kept 8 bases outside the gene matches. The CDR3 region is CAWSARTGNYQPQHF. In DNA form, the CDR3 reads TGTGCCTGGAGTGCGAGGACAGGCAATTATCAGCCCCAGCATTTT.

The sample holds a few counts of this clone. As DNA, the CDR3 is TGTGCCAGCAGCCAAGGCAGATTTAACGGCTACACCTTC. It yields the protein CASSQGRFNGYTF. The chain joins TRBV14 to TRBJ1-2; D gene unclear. The CDR3 is 13 amino acids. Germline assignment: CDR1 SGHDN and CDR2 FVKESK. Between the trimmed V and J ends, which lost 1 base and 8 bases, there was a span of 11 bases.

The V gene is TRBV5-1, the J gene TRBJ1-1; a possible D gene is TRBD1 (5 bases). The CDR3 runs to 15 residues. V lost 2 bases and J lost 4, with 15 bases in between. Germline values: CDR1 SGHRS, CDR2 YFSETQ. The CDR3 reads CASSFGHGGSTEAFF. CDR3 bases: TGCGCCAGCAGCTTCGGACACGGGGGTAGCACTGAAGCTTTCTTT.

The rearrangement links TRBV5-4 to TRBJ2-3, with a tentative D call TRBD2 (6 bases). The CDR3 is 17 amino acids. V shed 2 bases and J shed 3 bases, with 19 bases lying between them. The germline V gene encodes CDR1 SGHNT and CDR2 YYREEE (reference sequence). The CDR3 DNA sequence: TGTGCCAGCAGCTTATTAGGTTCAGGCAGCGGGACAGATACGCAGTATTTT. Amino acid sequence: CASSLLGSGSGTDTQYF.

Points on this clone: Mismatch with germline at one junction end may stem from a read error. The chain uses TRBV30 and TRBJ2-2; D is ambiguous. The CDR3 totals 12 residues. Looked up from germline, CDR1 is GTSNPN and CDR2 is SVGIG (reference sequence). CDR3 DNA: TGTGCCTGGAGTGTGAACTCCGGGGAGCTGTTTTTT. It translates to CAWSVNSGELFF.

The chain is built from TRBV10-1 and TRBJ2-7; the D gene could be TRBD1 or TRBD2 (6 bases each). From germline, CDR1 is WNHNN and CDR2 SYGVQD (reference sequence). Deletions cut 6 bases from V and 6 bases from J, with 18 bases between. The CDR3 is made up of 14 amino acids. As DNA, the CDR3 is TGCGCCAGCAGGGAGGGCCGGGACATTGGCGAGCAGTACTTC. Translation gives CASREGRDIGEQYF.

This rearrangement joins TRBV4-3 to TRBJ2-3, with 7 bases matching TRBD1. Germline V gene lookup returns CDR1 LGHNA and CDR2 YSLEER. The CDR3 sequence is 14 residues long. V was clipped by 3 bases and J by 1 base; unmatched bases: 1. The CDR3 nucleotides are TGCGCCAGCAGCCACACAGGGGGCACAGATACGCAGTATTTT. This gives the protein CASSHTGGTDTQYF.

The rearrangement links TRBV30 to TRBJ2-7; 7 bases fit TRBD2. Germline V gives CDR1 GTSNPN, CDR2 SVGIG (reference sequence). The CDR3 contains 16 residues. Trimming took 0 bases from V and 1 from J; bases not matched to a gene: 9. The CDR3 DNA reads TGTGCCTGGAGTGTACTTTGGGGGGGGGAATCCTACGAGCAGTACTTC. It translates to CAWSVLWGGESYEQYF.

There are a few counts of this clone. This sequence joins TRBV28 and TRBJ1-5; a possible D gene is TRBD1 (5 bases). Trimming took off 6 bases at V and 3 bases at J, with 12 bases between the two ends. The CDR3 runs to 14 residues. The germline V gene has CDR1 MDHEN and CDR2 SYDVKM. The CDR3 nucleotides are TGTGCCAGCAGCCCTGACAGAAACAATCAGCCCCAGCATTTT. Translating gives CASSPDRNNQPQHF.

CDR3 region: CASSWDRQETQYF. CDR3 DNA: TGCGCCAGCAGCTGGGACAGGCAAGAGACCCAGTACTTC. The chain uses TRBV5-1 and TRBJ2-5; 8 bases map to TRBD1. This CDR3 spans 13 amino acids. Unmatched junction bases numbered 0, after V lost 3 bases and J lost 2 bases. Looked up from germline, CDR1 is SGHRS and CDR2 is YFSETQ.